The subject of this entry is one T cell receptor beta chain. Its antigen is currently unknown. The sample comes from a study of early T cells in non-severe SARS-CoV-2 infection. At the level of the study: The sequenced material was bulk RNA from unsorted whole blood, and its chains were unpaired. The study, taken as a whole, reports: Anti-spike CD8 responses were favored by VDJdb matching, which missed private and CD4 specificities.

The CDR3 sequence is 14 residues long. In germline, CDR1 is KGHSH, CDR2 LQKENI. Trimming at V came to 5 bases and at J to 5 bases, leaving 9 bases not matched to a gene. The library protocol tagged individual cDNA molecules with unique molecular identifiers. TCRdb used MiXCR to reprocess the 5' RACE reads, holding one entry per CDR3 protein. The repertoire holds 35,000 to 50,000 distinct CDR3 sequences, with 5.5% as singletons. Sequencing used whole blood, obtained at baseline. This clonotype was obtained from an adult who was a healthcare worker with PCR-confirmed SARS-CoV-2 infection or an uninfected control (not recorded which). The chain employs TRBV18 and TRBJ2-7, with 7 positions matching TRBD2. CDR3 sequence reads: CASSGASGVNEQYF. In nucleotides, the CDR3 is TGTGCCAGCTCAGGCGCGAGCGGGGTAAACGAGCAGTACTTC.